The 10 T cell receptor beta chains listed next were all sequenced from one sample in a study of blood T cell repertoires in COVID-19 (dated by TCRdb to the early 2020s). The library was prepared using the immunoSEQ multiplex PCR assay. TCRdb retrieved this table from immuneACCESS and kept in-frame rearrangements only. Not all clones are present; in checked studies, unresolved V genes account for under half, and no reason is known for the remainder. The sample includes a few hundred thousand clones, with 88% observed a single time. The ten biggest clones cover roughly 14% of the sample. Specimen: PBMCs or T cells enriched from blood (not recorded which). Source of these receptors: a woman aged 45-65 years with acute COVID-19.

V usage is TRBV2 and J usage is TRBJ2-1; TRBD1 matches at 8 bases. The CDR3 covers 17 residues. V trimming: 0 bases; J trimming: 3 bases; junction bases outside the gene matches: 7. CDR1 SNHLY and CDR2 FYNNEI come from the germline V gene. CDR3 protein: CASSEALPGQGYNEQFF. The CDR3 region has the DNA TGTGCCAGCAGTGAAGCGCTTCCAGGACAGGGCTACAATGAGCAGTTCTTC.

The J gene is TRBJ1-3, the V gene TRBV5-1; D may be TRBD1 (6 bases). CDR1 is SGHRS and CDR2 is YFSETQ in the germline V gene. This CDR3 is 17 amino acids long. V lost 0 bases, J lost 3 bases, and 16 bases lay in between. CDR3 in amino acids: CASSLAPGAVGGNTIYF. DNA of the CDR3: TGCGCCAGCAGCTTGGCCCCAGGGGCTGTGGGTGGAAACACCATATATTTT. The whole variable domain, filled in from reference TRBV5-1 and TRBJ1-3, reads KAGVTQTPRYLIKTRGQQVTLSCSPISGHRSVSWYQQTPGQGLQFLFEYFSETQRNKGNFPGRFSGRQFSNSRSEMNVSTLELGDSALYLCASSLAPGAVGGNTIYFGEGSWLTVV.

This chain connects TRBV9 to TRBJ2-7; D unclear. CDR1 SGDLS and CDR2 YYNGEE come from the germline V gene. V dropped 0 bases and J dropped 6 bases, with 13 bases sitting between them. The CDR3 covers 14 residues. The CDR3 sequence is CASSVASQYSEQYF. Written as DNA, the CDR3 is TGTGCCAGCAGCGTAGCAAGTCAGTACAGCGAGCAGTACTTC.

This clone occurred once. CDR3 amino acids: CASSPPHEQYF. DNA for the CDR3: TGTGCCAGCAGCCCTCCCCACGAGCAGTACTTC. The chain carries TRBV7-6 and TRBJ2-7, with D unresolved. The CDR3 extends over 11 amino acids. V was pared by 5 bases and J by 5 bases, with 7 bases between. The germline V gene encodes CDR1 SGHVS and CDR2 FNYEAQ.

The chain is built from TRBV28 and TRBJ1-5; D may be TRBD1 (6 bases). The length of the CDR3 is 15 residues. V dropped 5 bases and J dropped 1 base, with 12 bases sitting between them. The germline gives CDR1 MDHEN, CDR2 SYDVKM. The CDR3 DNA reads as TGTGCCAGCAGTACCGCGAGGGGGAGCAATCAGCCCCAGCATTTT. It encodes CASSTARGSNQPQHF.

The V call is TRBV11-2, the J call TRBJ2-7, with D possibly TRBD1 on 6 matching bases. The CDR3 length is 14 residues. Germline V gene sequence: CDR1 SGHAT, CDR2 FQNNGV. Trimming cost V 5 bases and J 8 bases, with 19 bases left between them. This CDR3 reads CASSRNRDPSQQYF. For the CDR3, the DNA is TGTGCCAGCAGCCGAAACAGGGATCCCTCACAGCAGTACTTC.

The genes are TRBV19 and TRBJ2-1, with 8 positions matching TRBD2. Germline trimming cut 9 bases from V and 2 bases from J; bases unmatched to any gene: 3. In germline, CDR1 is LNHDA, CDR2 SQIVND (reference sequence). The CDR3 sequence is 13 residues long. The CDR3, as DNA: TGTGCCAGCCTAGCGGGTACCTACAATGAGCAGTTCTTC. Translating it yields CASLAGTYNEQFF.

The chain joins TRBV20-1 to TRBJ2-2; TRBD2 aligns across 11 bases. Germline V CDR1 and CDR2: DFQATT, SNEGSKA (reference sequence). This CDR3 is built from 14 residues. Trimming removed 3 bases from V and 6 bases from J; junction bases left unmatched: 3. CDR3 sequence: CSASVSGRAGELFF. For the CDR3, the DNA is TGCAGTGCTAGTGTTAGCGGGAGGGCCGGGGAGCTGTTTTTT.

This clone was seen just once. The V and J genes are TRBV18 and TRBJ2-6; TRBD1 is a possible D gene (5 bases). Trimming removed 0 bases at V and 3 bases at J, with 15 bases between. The CDR3 totals 18 residues. Germline lookup yields CDR1 KGHSH and CDR2 LQKENI. The CDR3: CASSPPGPGASGANVLTF. The DNA for the CDR3 is TGTGCCAGCTCACCACCGGGGCCCGGAGCGAGTGGGGCCAACGTCCTGACTTTC.

This chain joins TRBV7-9 and TRBJ2-7; 7 bases are a match to TRBD1. This CDR3 has 12 residues. CDR1 is SEHNR and CDR2 is FQNEAQ in the germline V gene (reference sequence). V lost 4 bases, J lost 6 bases, and 3 bases stayed unmatched. The DNA for the CDR3 is TGTGCCAGCAGCTGGACAGGTACCGAGCAGTACTTC. Residues: CASSWTGTEQYF. The variable domain in full, with the rest retrieved from reference TRBV7-9 and TRBJ2-7, is DTGVSQNPRHKITKRGQNVTFRCDPISEHNRLYWYRQTLGQGPEFLTYFQNEAQLEKSRLLSDRFSAERPKGSFSTLEIQRTEQGDSAMYLCASSWTGTEQYFGPGTRLTVT.